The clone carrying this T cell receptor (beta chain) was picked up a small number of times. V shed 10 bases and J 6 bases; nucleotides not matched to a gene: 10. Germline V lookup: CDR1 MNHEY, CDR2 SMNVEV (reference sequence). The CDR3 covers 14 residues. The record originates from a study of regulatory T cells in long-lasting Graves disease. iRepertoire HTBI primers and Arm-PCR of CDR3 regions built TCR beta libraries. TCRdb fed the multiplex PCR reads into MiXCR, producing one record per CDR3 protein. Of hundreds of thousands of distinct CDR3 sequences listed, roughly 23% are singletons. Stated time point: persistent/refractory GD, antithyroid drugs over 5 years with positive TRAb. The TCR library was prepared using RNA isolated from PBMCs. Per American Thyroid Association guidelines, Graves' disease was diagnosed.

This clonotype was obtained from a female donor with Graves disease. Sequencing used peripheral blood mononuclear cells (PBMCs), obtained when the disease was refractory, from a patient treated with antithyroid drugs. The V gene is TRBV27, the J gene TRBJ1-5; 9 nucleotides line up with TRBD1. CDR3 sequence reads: CATQSGQGSQPQHF. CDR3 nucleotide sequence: TGTGCCACCCAGTCCGGACAGGGGAGTCAGCCCCAGCATTTT.